Presented here are 18 T cell receptor beta chains from one specimen sequenced in a study of CD8+ T cells in alopecia areata. Sequencing used cDNA as its template, made by extracting RNA and reverse transcribing it. The table came from immunoSEQ multiplex PCR; TCRdb's copy has only in-frame clones and leaves some out. The table records under 250,000 clones, roughly 56% of them present only once. Treatment here: oral pan-JAK inhibitor, 5-10 mg twice daily. The material was CD4+ T cells sorted from blood, obtained at week 4, from a patient treated with tofacitinib. The receptors come from a human donor with alopecia areata.

Here the CDR3 reads CASSKRLRGTGELFF. The CDR3 DNA is TGTGCCAGTAGTAAACGGCTCAGGGGAACCGGGGAGCTGTTTTTT. This rearrangement joins TRBV19 to TRBJ2-2; tentative D call: TRBD1 (6 bases). The germline gives CDR1 LNHDA, CDR2 SQIVND (reference sequence). The CDR3 extends over 15 amino acids. The V end lost 4 bases, the J end lost 5 bases, and 14 bases lay between the germline ends.

The genes are TRBV9 and TRBJ1-4; 7 nucleotides line up with TRBD1. Trimming took 3 bases from V and 12 from J; bases not matched to a gene: 14. The germline V gene encodes CDR1 SGDLS and CDR2 YYNGEE. CDR3 length: 15 residues. Here the CDR3 DNA reads TGTGCCAGCAGCGCGTCAGCAGGGGGGATTCGAGAACTGTTTTTT. Its protein product is CASSASAGGIRELFF.

The chain uses TRBV19 and TRBJ2-7; tentative D call: TRBD1 (6 bases). V lost 9 bases and J lost 3, with 12 bases in between. Per germline, CDR1 LNHDA and CDR2 SQIVND (reference sequence). The CDR3 contains 12 residues. The CDR3 loop reads CASRDTHYEQYF. The DNA for the CDR3 is TGTGCCAGCCGGGACACACACTACGAGCAGTACTTC.

The chain recombines TRBV4-3 with TRBJ1-5, with D maybe TRBD1 (5 bases). Per germline, CDR1 LGHNA and CDR2 YSLEER. V was trimmed by 0 bases and J by 7 bases, leaving 13 bases between them. This CDR3 spans 15 amino acids. This chain's CDR3 is CASSQDQGREQPQHF. For the CDR3, the DNA is TGCGCCAGCAGCCAAGATCAGGGCAGGGAACAGCCCCAGCATTTT.

This sequence joins TRBV5-1 and TRBJ1-1, with 9 bases identical to TRBD1. CDR1 and CDR2 (germline): SGHRS, YFSETQ. V was clipped by 3 bases and J by 7 bases; unmatched bases: 7. The CDR3 totals 14 residues. The CDR3 DNA reads as TGCGCCAGCAGCTCACAAGGGACAGGGCTTGAAGCTTTCTTT. It encodes CASSSQGTGLEAFF.

The table lists this clone with a few counts. The rearrangement joins TRBV20-1 to TRBJ2-3; no clear D gene. CDR3 size: 11 residues. Germline V gives CDR1 DFQATT, CDR2 SNEGSKA (reference sequence). The ends were cut back, 0 bases at V and 4 bases at J, with 2 bases in the middle. The CDR3 coding sequence is TGCAGTGCTAGAGACCCAGATACGCAGTATTTT. This sequence encodes CSARDPDTQYF.

The chain uses TRBV11-2 and TRBJ1-2; D is unclear. The CDR3 is 12 residues long. The V end was cut by 6 bases, the J end by 4 bases, with 9 bases between. The germline gives CDR1 SGHAT, CDR2 FQNNGV. This CDR3 reads CASSQEAYGYTF. The CDR3 DNA follows: TGTGCCAGCAGTCAGGAGGCCTATGGCTACACCTTC.

Only one count was recorded for this clone. This chain links TRBV2 with TRBJ1-5; tentatively, D is TRBD1 (5 bases). CDR1 SNHLY and CDR2 FYNNEI come from the germline V gene. CDR3 length: 14 residues. Trimming stripped 4 bases from V and 3 bases from J, with 10 bases between. The CDR3 reads CASSGTTVNQPQHF. CDR3 DNA sequence: TGTGCCAGCAGTGGGACAACCGTCAATCAGCCCCAGCATTTT.

This sequence joins TRBV7-2 and TRBJ2-5; 7 bases map to TRBD2. The CDR3 sequence is 14 residues long. Germline V gives CDR1 SGHTA, CDR2 FQGNSA. Germline trimming cut 2 bases from V and 7 bases from J; bases unmatched to any gene: 7. CDR3 region: CASSLIERGGTQYF. For the CDR3, the DNA is TGTGCCAGCAGCTTAATCGAGCGGGGAGGGACCCAGTACTTC.

The chain links TRBV6-1 to TRBJ2-7, with D unresolved. The CDR3 is 16 residues long. CDR1 is MNHNS, CDR2 SASEGT, per germline. The V gene lost 4 bases and the J gene lost 3 bases, with 19 bases spanning the gap. The CDR3 spells CASSGPERRKNYEQYF. CDR3 coding DNA: TGTGCCAGCAGTGGCCCCGAACGACGGAAAAACTACGAGCAGTACTTC.

The chain links TRBV4-3 to TRBJ2-3; tentatively, D is TRBD1 or TRBD2 (5 bases each). This CDR3 has 17 residues. Germline V CDR1 and CDR2: LGHNA, YSLEER. The V end lost 1 base, the J end lost 8 bases, and 22 bases lay between the germline ends. The CDR3 nucleotides read TGCGCCAGCAGCCAAGGACGACTGGGGCTAGCTTTGGCTACGCAGTATTTT. This translates into CASSQGRLGLALATQYF.

The chain couples TRBV5-1 to TRBJ2-7; no clear D. Trimming took 0 bases from V and 2 from J, leaving 6 bases between them. The CDR3 spans 13 residues. In germline, CDR1 is SGHRS, CDR2 YFSETQ. Here the CDR3 reads CASSLEGTYEQYF. For the CDR3, the DNA is TGCGCCAGCAGCTTGGAGGGCACCTACGAGCAGTACTTC.

This chain uses TRBV7-2 with TRBJ2-5; D is possibly TRBD2 (5 bases). The CDR3 has 15 amino acids. Germline V gene sequence: CDR1 SGHTA, CDR2 FQGNSA. With 5 bases removed from V and 5 bases from J, the gap between germline ends came to 18 bases. The CDR3 sequence is CASSPSRVTGETQYF. CDR3 nucleotide sequence: TGTGCCAGCAGCCCTAGCCGGGTCACCGGGGAGACCCAGTACTTC.

In its sample, this clone was seen once. This sequence joins TRBV5-1 and TRBJ1-1; 10 bases align to TRBD1. The J segment lost 3 bases and the V segment lost 4 bases, leaving 6 bases of the junction unmatched. Germline CDR1 SGHRS, CDR2 YFSETQ. This CDR3 has 15 amino acids. The CDR3 nucleotides are TGCGCCAGCAGCCCCATGGGACAGGGGCACACTGAAGCTTTCTTT. This translates into CASSPMGQGHTEAFF.

The chain employs TRBV2 and TRBJ2-7; tentatively, D is TRBD2 (5 bases). The germline V gene encodes CDR1 SNHLY and CDR2 FYNNEI. The CDR3 extends over 13 amino acids. The V end was cut by 8 bases, the J end by 1 base, with 12 bases between. CDR3 loop: CASDPGISYEQYF. The DNA for the CDR3 is TGTGCCAGCGATCCCGGGATTTCCTACGAGCAGTACTTC.

For the CDR3, the DNA is TGTGCCAGCAGCCAACGTCGGACAGGAGCCCCCTTCGAGCAGTACTTC. Protein product: CASSQRRTGAPFEQYF. The J gene is TRBJ2-7, the V gene TRBV14, with 7 bases that match TRBD1. The CDR3 consists of 16 residues. Trimming at V came to 2 bases and at J to 6 bases, leaving 13 bases not matched to a gene. Germline values: CDR1 SGHDN, CDR2 FVKESK.

The chain joins TRBV4-1 to TRBJ2-2, with TRBD1 identical over 8 bases. Germline V gene sequence: CDR1 MGHRA, CDR2 YSYEKL. This CDR3 is 18 amino acids long. Unmatched junction bases numbered 11, after V lost 2 bases and J lost 3 bases. DNA of the CDR3: TGCGCCAGCAGCCAAAGGGGGACAGGCCCAAGTGACACCGGGGAGCTGTTTTTT. Translating gives CASSQRGTGPSDTGELFF.

The chain carries TRBV15 and TRBJ2-5; the D is unclear. The CDR3 has 13 residues. Per the germline V gene, CDR1 is LNHNV and CDR2 is YYDKDF (reference sequence). Deletions cut 3 bases from V and 1 base from J, with 6 bases between. CDR3 DNA: TGTGCCACCAGCAGCGGTATCCAAGAGACCCAGTACTTC. Translating gives CATSSGIQETQYF.